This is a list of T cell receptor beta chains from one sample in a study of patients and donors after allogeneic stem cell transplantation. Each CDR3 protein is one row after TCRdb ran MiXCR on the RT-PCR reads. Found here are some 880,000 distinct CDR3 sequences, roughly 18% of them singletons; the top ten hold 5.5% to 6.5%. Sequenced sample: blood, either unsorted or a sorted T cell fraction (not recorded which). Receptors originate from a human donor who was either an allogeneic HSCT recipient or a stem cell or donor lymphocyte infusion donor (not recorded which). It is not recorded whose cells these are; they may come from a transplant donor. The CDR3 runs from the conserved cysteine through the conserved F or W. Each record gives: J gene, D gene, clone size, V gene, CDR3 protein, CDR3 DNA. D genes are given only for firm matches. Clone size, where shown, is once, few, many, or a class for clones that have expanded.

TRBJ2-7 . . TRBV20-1 CSARGGLAKFYEQYF TGCAGTGCTAGGGGGGGCCTAGCCAAATTCTACGAGCAGTACTTC
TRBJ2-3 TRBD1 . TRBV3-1 CASSQWKGADTDTQYF TGTGCCAGCAGTCAATGGAAGGGGGCAGACACAGATACGCAGTATTTT
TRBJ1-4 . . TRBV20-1 CSARASGLKGATNEKLFF TGCAGTGCTAGAGCTTCAGGCTTAAAAGGAGCAACTAATGAAAAACTGTTTTTT
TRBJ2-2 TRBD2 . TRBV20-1 CSARDSGGLAGGGTGELFF TGCAGTGCTAGAGATTCAGGTGGACTAGCGGGAGGTGGCACCGGGGAGCTGTTTTTT
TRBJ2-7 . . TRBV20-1 CSASRPSSYEQYF TGCAGTGCTAGCAGACCCAGCTCCTACGAGCAGTACTTC
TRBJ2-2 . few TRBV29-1 CSVAPLRSTGELFF TGCAGCGTTGCCCCACTGAGGTCCACCGGGGAGCTGTTTTTT
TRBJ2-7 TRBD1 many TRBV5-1 CASSIGQGALYEQYF TGCGCCAGCAGCATTGGACAGGGGGCCCTCTACGAGCAGTACTTC
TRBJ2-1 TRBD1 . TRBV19 CASSIVPGQYNEQFF TGTGCCAGTAGTATCGTACCGGGACAGTACAATGAGCAGTTCTTC
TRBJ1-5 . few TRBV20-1 CSASSQGNQPQHF TGCAGTGCTAGTAGTCAGGGTAATCAGCCCCAGCATTTT
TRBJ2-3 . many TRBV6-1 CASMTTASTDTQYF TGTGCCAGCATGACGACAGCGAGCACAGATACGCAGTATTTT
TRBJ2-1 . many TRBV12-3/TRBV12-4 CASSLTPYNEQFF TGTGCCAGCAGTTTGACTCCTTACAATGAGCAGTTCTTC
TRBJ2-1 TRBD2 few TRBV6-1 CASSSQRELWNEQFF TGTGCCAGCAGCTCCCAGCGGGAGTTGTGGAATGAGCAGTTCTTC
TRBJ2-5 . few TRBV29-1 CSVVGTAEIGTQYF TGCAGCGTCGTCGGAACGGCGGAAATTGGGACCCAGTACTTC
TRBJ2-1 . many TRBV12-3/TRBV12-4 CASSPGGGYNEQFF TGTGCCAGCAGCCCCGGAGGAGGGTACAATGAGCAGTTCTTC
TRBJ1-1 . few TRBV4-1 CASSQEPDLGPNTEAFF TGCGCCAGCAGCCAAGAGCCTGACTTGGGACCTAACACTGAAGCTTTCTTT
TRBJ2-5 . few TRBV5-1 CASSATGSWGETQYF TGCGCCAGCAGCGCTACCGGCTCCTGGGGGGAGACCCAGTACTTC
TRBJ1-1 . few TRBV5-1 CASSALTPMNTEAFF TGCGCCAGCAGCGCATTGACGCCAATGAACACTGAAGCTTTCTTT
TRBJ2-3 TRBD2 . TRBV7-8 CASSPRGSSGTQYF TGTGCCAGCAGCCCCCGCGGGAGTTCGGGTACGCAGTATTTT
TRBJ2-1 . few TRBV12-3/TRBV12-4 CASSLARQFF TGTGCCAGCAGTTTAGCGCGGCAGTTCTTC
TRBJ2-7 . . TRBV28 CASTGYLDAYEQYF TGTGCCAGCACCGGATATTTGGACGCCTACGAGCAGTACTTC
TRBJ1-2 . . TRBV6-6 CASSYSVQYTF TGTGCCAGCAGTTACTCGGTACAGTACACCTTC
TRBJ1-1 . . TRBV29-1 CSVTGVTEAFF TGCAGCGTTACGGGTGTCACTGAAGCTTTCTTT
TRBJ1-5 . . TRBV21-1 CASSNSGNSNQPQHF TGTGCCAGCAGCAATTCCGGGAATAGCAATCAGCCCCAGCATTTT
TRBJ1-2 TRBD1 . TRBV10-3 CAIRATGGSDGYTF TGTGCCATCAGAGCGACAGGGGGAAGCGATGGCTACACCTTC
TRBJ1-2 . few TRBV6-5 CASRDEIYGYTF TGTGCCAGCAGGGACGAGATTTATGGCTACACCTTC
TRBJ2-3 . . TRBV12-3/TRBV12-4 CASSFRRARSSTDTQYF TGTGCCAGCAGTTTCCGGAGGGCGCGCTCTAGCACAGATACGCAGTATTTT
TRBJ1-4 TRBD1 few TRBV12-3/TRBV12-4 CASRRGQGAPFNEKLFF TGTGCCAGCCGTCGCGGACAGGGGGCCCCATTTAATGAAAAACTGTTTTTT
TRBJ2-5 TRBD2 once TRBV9 CASSVPPLAGAQETQYF TGTGCCAGCAGCGTCCCCCCGTTAGCGGGAGCACAAGAGACCCAGTACTTC
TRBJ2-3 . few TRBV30 CAWSRDAGATQYF TGTGCCTGGAGTCGTGATGCAGGAGCGACGCAGTATTTT
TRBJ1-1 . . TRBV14 CASSQGTKAFF TGTGCCAGCAGCCAAGGAACCAAAGCTTTCTTT
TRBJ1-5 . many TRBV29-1 CSVEDGGGQPQHF TGCAGCGTTGAAGATGGTGGGGGTCAGCCCCAGCATTTT
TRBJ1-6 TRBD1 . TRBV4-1 CASSQDWDRVFLPLHF TGCGCCAGCAGCCAAGATTGGGACAGGGTGTTTTTGCCCCTCCACTTT
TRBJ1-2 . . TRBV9 CASSGPPRTGTNYGYTF TGTGCCAGCAGCGGACCCCCCCGGACGGGGACTAATTATGGCTACACCTTC
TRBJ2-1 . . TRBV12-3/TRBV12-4 CASSLAGTYNNEQFF TGTGCCAGCAGTTTAGCCGGGACTTATAACAATGAGCAGTTCTTC
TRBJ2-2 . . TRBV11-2 CASSFKTGELFF TGTGCCAGCAGCTTTAAAACCGGGGAGCTGTTTTTT
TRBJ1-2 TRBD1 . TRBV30 CACVGQEYGYTF TGTGCCTGCGTGGGACAGGAGTATGGCTACACCTTC
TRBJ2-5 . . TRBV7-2 CASRSIDSRETQYF TGTGCCAGCAGATCTATTGACAGCAGAGAGACCCAGTACTTC
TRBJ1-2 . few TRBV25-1 CASSEYRGANYGYTF TGTGCCAGCAGTGAATATCGGGGAGCTAACTATGGCTACACCTTC
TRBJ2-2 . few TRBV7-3 CASSLTRANTGELFF TGTGCCAGCAGCTTAACCAGGGCGAACACCGGGGAGCTGTTTTTT
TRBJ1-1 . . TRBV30 CAWSGAVTEAFF TGTGCCTGGAGTGGAGCGGTTACTGAAGCTTTCTTT
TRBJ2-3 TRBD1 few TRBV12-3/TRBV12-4 CASRGQGMGTQYF TGTGCCAGCAGGGGACAGGGTATGGGTACGCAGTATTTT
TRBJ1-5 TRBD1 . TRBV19 CASSIGDRANQPQHF TGTGCCAGTAGTATTGGGGACAGGGCGAATCAGCCCCAGCATTTT
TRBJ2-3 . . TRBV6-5 CASSYERKTDTQYF TGTGCCAGCAGTTACGAGCGAAAGACAGATACGCAGTATTTT
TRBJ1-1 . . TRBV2 CASRKGGANTEAFF TGTGCCAGCAGGAAGGGAGGGGCGAACACTGAAGCTTTCTTT
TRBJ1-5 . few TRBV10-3 CAIRSPQGEAQHF TGTGCCATCAGGTCCCCCCAGGGCGAAGCCCAGCATTTT
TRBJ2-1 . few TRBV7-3 CASSLGRARLSPYNEQFF TGTGCCAGCAGCTTAGGCAGGGCGCGCCTATCCCCATACAATGAGCAGTTCTTC
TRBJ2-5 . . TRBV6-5 CASSYDAEETQYF TGTGCCAGCAGTTACGACGCGGAAGAGACCCAGTACTTC
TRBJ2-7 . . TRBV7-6 CASSLGSGLGEQYF TGTGCCAGCAGCTTAGGTTCCGGATTGGGAGAGCAGTACTTC
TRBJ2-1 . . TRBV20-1 CSARRKGSEQFF TGCAGTGCTAGGCGGAAAGGGAGCGAGCAGTTCTTC
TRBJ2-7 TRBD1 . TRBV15 CATSGRDRGHEQYF TGTGCCACCAGCGGCCGGGACAGGGGGCATGAGCAGTACTTC
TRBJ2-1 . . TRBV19 CASSGGILYNEQFF TGTGCCAGCAGTGGGGGGATATTATACAATGAGCAGTTCTTC
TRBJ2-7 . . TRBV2 CASIEDGGTLRYEQYF TGTGCCAGCATTGAAGACGGGGGAACCCTTCGATACGAGCAGTACTTC
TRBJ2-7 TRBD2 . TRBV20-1 CSARIPGAGAANEQYF TGCAGTGCTAGGATCCCTGGAGCGGGAGCGGCCAACGAGCAGTACTTC
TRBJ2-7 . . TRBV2 CASRRTDSGRVSSYEQYF TGTGCCAGCAGGCGAACAGACAGTGGACGGGTTAGCTCCTACGAGCAGTACTTC
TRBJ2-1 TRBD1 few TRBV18 CASSGTGAGNEQFF TGTGCCAGCTCTGGGACAGGCGCGGGCAATGAGCAGTTCTTC
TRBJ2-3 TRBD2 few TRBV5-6 CASSSLAGVADTQYF TGTGCCAGCAGCTCCTTAGCGGGAGTGGCAGATACGCAGTATTTT
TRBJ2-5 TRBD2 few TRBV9 CASSVSGSGETQYF TGTGCCAGCAGTGTTAGCGGGAGCGGAGAGACCCAGTACTTC
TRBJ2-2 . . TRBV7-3 CASSQIGSGGELFF TGTGCCAGCAGCCAAATCGGGAGTGGCGGGGAGCTGTTTTTT
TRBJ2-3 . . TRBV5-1 CASSPPGKEGTDTQYF TGCGCCAGCAGCCCGCCGGGGAAGGAAGGCACAGATACGCAGTATTTT
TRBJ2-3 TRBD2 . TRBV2 CATMGGAGVGPDTQYF TGTGCCACCATGGGAGGAGCGGGAGTAGGCCCAGATACGCAGTATTTT